Listed below are T cell receptor beta chains from one sample, sequenced in a study of cytomegalovirus exposure and HLA in healthy donors. Assay: immunoSEQ multiplex PCR; the TCRdb copy retains only in-frame clones and omits some. The top ten hold around 0.2% of the sample, which has a few hundred thousand clones, more than 60% seen once. Specimen: PBMCs. These receptors were collected from a girl aged 2-10 years in good health and CMV-seronegative. Both conserved end residues are part of each CDR3. The order of the fields is D gene, clone size, J gene, V gene, CDR3 DNA, CDR3 protein. The D gene is left open where the match is weak. The size of a clone is reported for some rows only, either as once, few or many, or as a class for expanded clones.

TRBD1 | NA | TRBJ1-2 | TRBV6-5 | TGTGCCAGCAGTCCAGTTTCAGGGGGCCTATATGGCTACACCTTC | CASSPVSGGLYGYTF
TRBD2 | NA | TRBJ2-1 | TRBV5-1 | TGCGCCAGCAGCTTGGCCCGGACTAGCGCCGACAATGAGCAGTTCTTC | CASSLARTSADNEQFF
TRBD1 | NA | TRBJ1-1 | TRBV5-1 | TGCGCCAGCAGCTTGGGAGGGACAGGGTTTTTTGAAGCTTTCTTT | CASSLGGTGFFEAFF
TRBD1 | NA | TRBJ1-5 | TRBV6-1 | TGTGCCAGCAGTGACCAGCCCGCAGGGGGGAGTCAGCCCCAGCATTTT | CASSDQPAGGSQPQHF
NA | NA | TRBJ2-7 | TRBV6-5 | TGTGCCAGCAGTTTAGGGGCGGGGACCTACGAGCAGTACTTC | CASSLGAGTYEQYF
TRBD1 | NA | TRBJ2-7 | TRBV27 | TGTGCCAGCACCTCTGGACAGGGGGCGATCGAGCAGTACTTC | CASTSGQGAIEQYF
NA | NA | TRBJ2-3 | TRBV7-7 | TGTGCCAGCAGCCCCCTGGCGGGCAGCACAGATACGCAGTATTTT | CASSPLAGSTDTQYF
NA | NA | TRBJ2-7 | TRBV5-5 | TGTGCCAGCAGCGCTTCGGACATAGTCTACGAGCAGTACTTC | CASSASDIVYEQYF
TRBD2 | few | TRBJ2-3 | TRBV6-4 | TGTGCCAGCAGTGACTCTCTAGCGGGGGACACAGATACGCAGTATTTT | CASSDSLAGDTDTQYF
TRBD2 | NA | TRBJ2-3 | TRBV6-1 | TGTGCCAGCAGTGAATTGAGACCCCGACTAGCGGTTACAGATACGCAGTATTTT | CASSELRPRLAVTDTQYF
NA | NA | TRBJ2-7 | TRBV2 | TGTGCCAGCAGTGGGAGACAGGCGTACGAGCAGTACTTC | CASSGRQAYEQYF